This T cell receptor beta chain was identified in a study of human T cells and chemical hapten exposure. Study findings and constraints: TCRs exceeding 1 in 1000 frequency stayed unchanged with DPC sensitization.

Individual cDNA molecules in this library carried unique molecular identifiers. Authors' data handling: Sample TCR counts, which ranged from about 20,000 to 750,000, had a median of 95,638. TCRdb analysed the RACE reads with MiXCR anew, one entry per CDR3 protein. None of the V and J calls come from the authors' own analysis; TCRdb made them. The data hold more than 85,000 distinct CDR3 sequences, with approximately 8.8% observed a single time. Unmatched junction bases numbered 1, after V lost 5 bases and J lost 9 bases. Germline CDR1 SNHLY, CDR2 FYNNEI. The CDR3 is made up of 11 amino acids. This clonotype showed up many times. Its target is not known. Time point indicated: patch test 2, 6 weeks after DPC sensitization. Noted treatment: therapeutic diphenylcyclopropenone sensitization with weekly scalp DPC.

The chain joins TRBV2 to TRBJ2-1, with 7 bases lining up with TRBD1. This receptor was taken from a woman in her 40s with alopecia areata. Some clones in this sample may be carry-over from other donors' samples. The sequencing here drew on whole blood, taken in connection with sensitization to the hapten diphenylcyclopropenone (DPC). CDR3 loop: CASSRGREQFF. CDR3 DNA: TGTGCCAGCAGTAGGGGGCGTGAGCAGTTCTTC.